This T cell receptor (beta chain) was identified during a study of cytomegalovirus exposure and HLA in healthy donors. The PCR used 60 Vbeta and 13 Jbeta primers. Generated by immunoSEQ multiplex PCR, the TCRdb table keeps only in-frame clones and is missing some. The sample consists of some 110,000 clones, approximately 80% of them appearing once. This CDR3 is 14 amino acids long. Trimming removed 5 bases at V and 1 base at J, with 11 bases between. CDR1 and CDR2 from the germline V gene are LNHDA and SQIVND (reference sequence). The rearrangement links TRBV19 to TRBJ1-1; no reliable D call. The receptor's source is a woman younger than 30 in good health and CMV-seropositive. Sequenced material: PBMCs. The CDR3 DNA reads TGTGCCAGTAGTCGCCCGTGGCAGAACACTGAAGCTTTCTTT. Translation gives CASSRPWQNTEAFF.